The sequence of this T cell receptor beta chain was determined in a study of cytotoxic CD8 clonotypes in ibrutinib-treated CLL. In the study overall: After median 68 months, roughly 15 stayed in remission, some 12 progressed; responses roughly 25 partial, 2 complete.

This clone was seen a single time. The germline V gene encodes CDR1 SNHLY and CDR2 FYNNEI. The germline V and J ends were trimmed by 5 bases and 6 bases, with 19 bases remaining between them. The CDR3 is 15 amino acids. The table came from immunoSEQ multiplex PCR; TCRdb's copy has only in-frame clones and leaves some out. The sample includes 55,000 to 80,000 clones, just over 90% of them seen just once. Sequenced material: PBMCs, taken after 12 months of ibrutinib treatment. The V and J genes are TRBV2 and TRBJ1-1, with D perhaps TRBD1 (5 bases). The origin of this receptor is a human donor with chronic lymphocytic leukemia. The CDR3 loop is CASSYPQGGDSEAFF. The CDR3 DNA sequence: TGTGCCAGCAGTTATCCCCAGGGAGGTGATTCTGAAGCTTTCTTT.